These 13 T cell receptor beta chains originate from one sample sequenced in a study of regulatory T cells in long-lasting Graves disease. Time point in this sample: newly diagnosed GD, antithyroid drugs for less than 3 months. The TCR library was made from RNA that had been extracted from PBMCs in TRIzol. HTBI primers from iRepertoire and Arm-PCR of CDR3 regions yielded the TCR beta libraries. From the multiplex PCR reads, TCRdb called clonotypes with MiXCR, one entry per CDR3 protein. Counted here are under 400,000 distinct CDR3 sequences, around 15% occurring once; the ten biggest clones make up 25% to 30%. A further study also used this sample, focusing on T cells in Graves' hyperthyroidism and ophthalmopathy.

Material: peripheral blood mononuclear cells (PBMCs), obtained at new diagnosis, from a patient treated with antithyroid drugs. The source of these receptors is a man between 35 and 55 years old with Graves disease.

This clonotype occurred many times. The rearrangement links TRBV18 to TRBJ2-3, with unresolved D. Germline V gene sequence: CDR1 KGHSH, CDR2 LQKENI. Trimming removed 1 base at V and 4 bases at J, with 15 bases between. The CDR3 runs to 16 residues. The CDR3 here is CASSPLGSDAPDTQYF. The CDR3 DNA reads TGTGCCAGCTCACCACTAGGGTCAGATGCACCAGATACGCAGTATTTT.

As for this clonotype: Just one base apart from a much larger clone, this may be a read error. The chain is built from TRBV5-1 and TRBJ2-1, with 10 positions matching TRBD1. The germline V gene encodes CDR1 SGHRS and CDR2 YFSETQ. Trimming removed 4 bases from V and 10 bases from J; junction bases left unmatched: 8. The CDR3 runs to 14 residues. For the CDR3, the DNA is TGCGCCAGCAGCCGACTTGGGACAGGGGACGAGCAGTTCTTC. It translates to CASSRLGTGDEQFF. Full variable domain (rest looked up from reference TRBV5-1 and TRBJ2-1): KAGVTQTPRYLIKTRGQQVTLSCSPISGHRSVSWYQQTPGQGLQFLFEYFSETQRNKGNFPGRFSGRQFSNSRSEMNVSTLELGDSALYLCASSRLGTGDEQFFGPGTRLTVL.

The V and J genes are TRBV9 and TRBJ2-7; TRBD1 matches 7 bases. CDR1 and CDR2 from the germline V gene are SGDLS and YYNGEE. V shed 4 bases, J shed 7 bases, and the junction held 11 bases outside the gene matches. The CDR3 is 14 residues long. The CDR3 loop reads CASSLGGKSVEQYF. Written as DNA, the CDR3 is TGTGCCAGCAGCTTAGGGGGCAAGTCCGTGGAGCAGTACTTC.

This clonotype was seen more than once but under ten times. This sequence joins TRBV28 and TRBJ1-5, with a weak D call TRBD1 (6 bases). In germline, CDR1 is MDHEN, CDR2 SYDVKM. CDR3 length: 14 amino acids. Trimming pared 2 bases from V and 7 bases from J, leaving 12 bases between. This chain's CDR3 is CASSLGGSLQPQHF. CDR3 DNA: TGTGCCAGCAGTTTAGGGGGCAGCCTACAGCCCCAGCATTTT. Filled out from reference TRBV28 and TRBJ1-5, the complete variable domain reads DVKVTQSSRYLVKRTGEKVFLECVQDMDHENMFWYRQDPGLGLRLIYFSYDVKMKEKGDIPEGYSVSREKKERFSLILESASTNQTSMYLCASSLGGSLQPQHFGDGTRLSIL.

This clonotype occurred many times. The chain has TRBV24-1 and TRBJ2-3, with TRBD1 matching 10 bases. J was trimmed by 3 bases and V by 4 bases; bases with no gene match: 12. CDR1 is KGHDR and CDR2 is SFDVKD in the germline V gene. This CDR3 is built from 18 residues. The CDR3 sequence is CATSDPSGTGDGTDTQYF. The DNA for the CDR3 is TGTGCCACCAGTGACCCCTCCGGGACAGGGGACGGTACAGATACGCAGTATTTT.

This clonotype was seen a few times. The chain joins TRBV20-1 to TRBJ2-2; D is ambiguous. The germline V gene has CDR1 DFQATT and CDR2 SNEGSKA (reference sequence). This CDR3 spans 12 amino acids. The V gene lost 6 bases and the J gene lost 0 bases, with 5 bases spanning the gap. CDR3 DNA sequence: TGCAGTGCGAGGACGAACACCGGGGAGCTGTTTTTT. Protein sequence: CSARTNTGELFF.

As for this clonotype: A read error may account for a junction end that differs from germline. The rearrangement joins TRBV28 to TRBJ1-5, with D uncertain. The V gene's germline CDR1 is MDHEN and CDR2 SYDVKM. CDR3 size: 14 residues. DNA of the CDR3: TGTGCCAGCGGTTTATGGGTTGGCAATCAGCCCCAGCATTTT. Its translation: CASGLWVGNQPQHF.

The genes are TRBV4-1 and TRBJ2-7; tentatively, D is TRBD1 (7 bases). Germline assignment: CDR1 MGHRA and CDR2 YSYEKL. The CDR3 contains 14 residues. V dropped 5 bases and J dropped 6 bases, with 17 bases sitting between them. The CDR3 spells CASSAGTARGEQYF. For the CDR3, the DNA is TGCGCCAGCAGCGCGGGGACAGCCAGAGGCGAGCAGTACTTC.

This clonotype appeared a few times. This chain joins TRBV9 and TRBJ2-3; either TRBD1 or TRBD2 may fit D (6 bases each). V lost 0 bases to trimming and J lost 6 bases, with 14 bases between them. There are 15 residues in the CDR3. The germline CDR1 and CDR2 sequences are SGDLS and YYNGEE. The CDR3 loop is CASSVAWGARDTQYF. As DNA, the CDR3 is TGTGCCAGCAGCGTAGCTTGGGGGGCCAGGGATACGCAGTATTTT. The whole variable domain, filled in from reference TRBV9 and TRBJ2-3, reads DSGVTQTPKHLITATGQRVTLRCSPRSGDLSVYWYQQSLDQGLQFLIQYYNGEERAKGNILERFSAQQFPDLHSELNLSSLELGDSALYFCASSVAWGARDTQYFGPGTRLTVL.

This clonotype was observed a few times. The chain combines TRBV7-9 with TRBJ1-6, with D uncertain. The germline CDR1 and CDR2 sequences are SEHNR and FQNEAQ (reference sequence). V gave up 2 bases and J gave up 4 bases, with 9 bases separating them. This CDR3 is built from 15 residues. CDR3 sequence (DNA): TGTGCCAGCAGCTTACTGGCGCTTTATAATTCACCCCTCCACTTT. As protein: CASSLLALYNSPLHF.

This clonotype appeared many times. Here the CDR3 reads CASSYSEGQETQYF. CDR3 nucleotides: TGTGCCAGCAGTTACTCGGAGGGCCAAGAGACCCAGTACTTC. The genes are TRBV6-5 and TRBJ2-5; tentative D call: TRBD2 (6 bases). This CDR3 spans 14 amino acids. CDR1 and CDR2 from the germline V gene are MNHEY and SVGAGI. Trimming left V 0 bases short and J 1 base short, with 6 bases between.

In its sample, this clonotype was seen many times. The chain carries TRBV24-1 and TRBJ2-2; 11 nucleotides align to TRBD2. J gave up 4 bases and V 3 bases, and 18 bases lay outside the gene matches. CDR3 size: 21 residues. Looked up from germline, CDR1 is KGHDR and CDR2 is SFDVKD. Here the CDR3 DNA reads TGTGCCACCAGTGATCCCCCCGGCGGCACTAGCGGGGGAAGGGTCACCGGGGAGCTGTTTTTT. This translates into CATSDPPGGTSGGRVTGELFF.

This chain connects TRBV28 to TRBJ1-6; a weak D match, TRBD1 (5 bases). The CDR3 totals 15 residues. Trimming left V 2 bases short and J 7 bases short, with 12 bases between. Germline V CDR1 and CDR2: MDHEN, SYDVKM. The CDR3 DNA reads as TGTGCCAGCAGTTTAGGGGCTCCGAGAAATTCACCCCTCCACTTT. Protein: CASSLGAPRNSPLHF. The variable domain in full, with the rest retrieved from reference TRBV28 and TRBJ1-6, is DVKVTQSSRYLVKRTGEKVFLECVQDMDHENMFWYRQDPGLGLRLIYFSYDVKMKEKGDIPEGYSVSREKKERFSLILESASTNQTSMYLCASSLGAPRNSPLHFGNGTRLTVT.